The entry below describes one T cell receptor beta chain. Its specificity is unknown. The data derive from a study of blood T cells in healthy people across ages. Study-level results: A roughly linear fall in TCR beta diversity per million T cells was seen with increasing age.

Alongside a J-beta primer mix, a sample-barcoded 5' primer served in a second PCR lasting 7 to 11 cycles. Each single sample gave us at least 3 million CDR3-containing paired-end reads. TCRdb called the 5' RACE reads again in MiXCR, with one record for every CDR3 protein. The sample includes roughly 1.4 million distinct CDR3 sequences, 45% to 70% of them seen just once. This CDR3 has 13 amino acids. Germline-derived CDR1 and CDR2 are SGHRS and YFSETQ. Trimming took 4 bases from V and 6 from J, leaving 13 bases between them. This rearrangement joins TRBV5-1 to TRBJ1-2; D remains ambiguous. This clonotype originated in a young man in good health. Material: blood. CDR3 loop: CASSQDGRNGYTF. The CDR3 coding sequence is TGCGCCAGCAGCCAGGACGGACGGAATGGCTACACCTTC.